This T cell receptor (beta chain) was profiled in a study of response to subunit inactivated influenza vaccine. TCRdb re-analysed the RT-PCR reads in MiXCR, keeping a single row per CDR3 protein. The profile shows 700,000 to 900,000 distinct CDR3 sequences, less than 25% of them singletons. Trimming removed 1 base from V and 5 bases from J, with 8 bases in between. The length of the CDR3 is 13 residues. Germline lookup yields CDR1 KGHSH and CDR2 LQKENI. This clonotype was obtained from a man between 50 and 59 years old who received an inactivated influenza vaccine. The sequencing used PBMCs from blood, collected less than 6 days after vaccination. The chain recombines TRBV18 with TRBJ1-2; D gene uncertain. Here the CDR3 DNA reads TGTGCCAGCTCACCACAGGAGAAGTATGGCTACACCTTC. Its protein product is CASSPQEKYGYTF.